This T cell receptor (beta chain) emerged from a study of early T cells in non-severe SARS-CoV-2 infection. Whole-study results and caveats: Matching with VDJdb favored anti-spike CD8 responses (missing private and CD4 specificities).

Molecules of cDNA were individually given unique molecular identifiers that were attached to them. Each CDR3 protein is one row after TCRdb ran MiXCR on the 5' RACE reads. Of about 83,000 distinct CDR3 sequences in the sample, 10% are singletons; the top ten hold 8% to 8.5%. Regarding this clonotype: The antigen remains undetermined.

The sequence was collected from an adult who was a healthcare worker with PCR-confirmed SARS-CoV-2 infection or an uninfected control (not recorded which). The specimen was whole blood, collected at baseline.

CDR3 coding DNA: TGTGCCAGCAGCCAAGTCTTCGGCGGGAGGGCACCCGGGGAGCTGTTTTTT. The encoded protein is CASSQVFGGRAPGELFF. The V call is TRBV3-1, the J call TRBJ2-2, with TRBD2 matching 9 bases. The CDR3 runs to 17 residues. The junction had 9 bases not matched to a gene; V was cut back by 1 base and J by 6 bases. Germline assignment: CDR1 LGHDT and CDR2 YNNKEL (reference sequence).